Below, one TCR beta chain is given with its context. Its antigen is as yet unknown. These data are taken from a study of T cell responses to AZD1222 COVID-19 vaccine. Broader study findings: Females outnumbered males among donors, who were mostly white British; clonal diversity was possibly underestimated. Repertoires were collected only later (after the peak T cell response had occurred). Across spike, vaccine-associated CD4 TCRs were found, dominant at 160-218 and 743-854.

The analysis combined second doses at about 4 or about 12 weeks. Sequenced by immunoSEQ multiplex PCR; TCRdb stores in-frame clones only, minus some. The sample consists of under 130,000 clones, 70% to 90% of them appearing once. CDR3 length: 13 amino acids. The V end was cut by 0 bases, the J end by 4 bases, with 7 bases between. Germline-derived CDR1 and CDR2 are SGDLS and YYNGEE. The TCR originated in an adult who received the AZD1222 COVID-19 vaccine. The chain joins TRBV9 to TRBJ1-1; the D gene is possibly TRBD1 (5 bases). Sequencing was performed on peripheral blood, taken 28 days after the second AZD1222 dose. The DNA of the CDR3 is TGTGCCAGCAGCGTAGAAGGGGTCACTGAAGCTTTCTTT. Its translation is CASSVEGVTEAFF. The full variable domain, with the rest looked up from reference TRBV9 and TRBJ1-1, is DSGVTQTPKHLITATGQRVTLRCSPRSGDLSVYWYQQSLDQGLQFLIQYYNGEERAKGNILERFSAQQFPDLHSELNLSSLELGDSALYFCASSVEGVTEAFFGQGTRLTVV.